One sample yielded the 32 T cell receptor beta chains listed below, sequenced in a study of technical replicates of blood from several donors. The assay was immunoSEQ multiplex PCR, and TCRdb's table has in-frame clones only and misses some. The sample records around 79,000 clones, roughly 94% being singletons. The specimen was T cells isolated from PBMCs. These TCRs come from a human donor in good health.

This clone came up a few times. The rearrangement links TRBV5-1 to TRBJ1-1, with 7 bases that match TRBD1. CDR1 is SGHRS and CDR2 is YFSETQ in the germline V gene. This CDR3 has 14 amino acids. Trimming removed 2 bases from V and 1 base from J; junction bases left unmatched: 2. CDR3 sequence: CASSLQGSNTEAFF. The CDR3 bases are TGCGCCAGCAGCTTACAGGGGTCGAACACTGAAGCTTTCTTT.

This clone was seen only once. The chain carries TRBV11-3 and TRBJ2-1; TRBD1 might be the D (6 bases). The CDR3 runs to 15 residues. From germline, CDR1 is SGHNT and CDR2 YENEEA. The germline V and J ends were trimmed by 0 bases and 2 bases, with 8 bases remaining between them. Here the CDR3 reads CASSLEQGTYNEQFF. CDR3 coding DNA: TGTGCCAGCAGCTTAGAACAGGGTACCTACAATGAGCAGTTCTTC.

The V call is TRBV30, the J call TRBJ1-2; 7 bases match TRBD1. CDR3 length: 11 residues. CDR1 is GTSNPN, CDR2 SVGIG, per germline (reference sequence). J gave up 5 bases and V 7 bases, and 4 bases lay outside the gene matches. The CDR3 is CALSRGYGYTF. The CDR3 bases are TGTGCCTTAAGCAGGGGGTATGGCTACACCTTC.

This chain uses TRBV25-1 with TRBJ1-2, with TRBD1 as a possible D gene (5 bases). Germline CDR1 is MGHDK and CDR2 is SYGVNS. The CDR3 length is 11 residues. V lost 5 bases and J lost 8, with 9 bases in between. The CDR3 nucleotides are TGTGCCAGCAGTCGACAGCAGGGCTACACCTTC. This encodes CASSRQQGYTF.

The chain carries TRBV4-1 and TRBJ2-2, with TRBD2 matching 8 bases. Trimming took 1 base from V and 5 from J; bases not matched to a gene: 9. The CDR3 has 17 amino acids. Germline-derived CDR1 and CDR2 are MGHRA and YSYEKL. The CDR3, as DNA: TGCGCCAGCAGCCAAGTGATAACGGGAGGGCCTACCGGGGAGCTGTTTTTT. It translates to CASSQVITGGPTGELFF.

The V gene is TRBV6-5, the J gene TRBJ1-1; no clear D. The germline V gene has CDR1 MNHEY and CDR2 SVGAGI. The CDR3 covers 13 residues. V lost 0 bases and J lost 1, with 3 bases in between. Written as DNA, the CDR3 is TGTGCCAGCAGTTACTCTAAGAACACTGAAGCTTTCTTT. Its protein product is CASSYSKNTEAFF.

This clone was counted once. J is TRBJ1-5 and V is TRBV27; 10 positions agree with TRBD1. The CDR3 extends over 19 amino acids. CDR1 MNHEY and CDR2 SMNVEV come from the germline V gene (reference sequence). With V trimmed by 6 bases and J by 7 bases, 21 bases remained unmatched. The CDR3 nucleotides read TGTGCCAGCAGAACGAGCCTCCAACCGGGACAGGGGCAGGACCAGCCCCAGCATTTT. This sequence encodes CASRTSLQPGQGQDQPQHF.

This clone appeared a single time. The chain combines TRBV19 with TRBJ1-5; no reliable D call. The CDR3 sequence is 15 residues long. CDR1 is LNHDA, CDR2 SQIVND, per germline (reference sequence). Between the trimmed V and J ends, which lost 3 bases and 4 bases, there was a span of 13 bases. CDR3: CASSISAAGNQPQHF. The CDR3, as DNA: TGTGCCAGTAGTATCTCCGCGGCGGGGAATCAGCCCCAGCATTTT.

V gene TRBV2 combines with J gene TRBJ1-1; TRBD1 agrees at 8 bases. This CDR3 has 14 amino acids. J lost 7 bases, V lost 8 bases, and 12 bases had no gene match. Germline CDR1 reads SNHLY; CDR2 reads FYNNEI. The CDR3 DNA is TGTGCCAGCTTTTACCGGACAGGGACCCATGAAGCTTTCTTT. Protein product: CASFYRTGTHEAFF. The variable domain in full, with the rest retrieved from reference TRBV2 and TRBJ1-1, is EPEVTQTPSHQVTQMGQEVILRCVPISNHLYFYWYRQILGQKVEFLVSFYNNEISEKSEIFDDQFSVERPDGSNFTLKIRSTKLEDSAMYFCASFYRTGTHEAFFGQGTRLTVV.

The rearrangement uses TRBV14 and TRBJ2-2, with D maybe TRBD2 (5 bases). The CDR3 has 18 residues. CDR1 is SGHDN and CDR2 is FVKESK in the germline V gene. V was cut by 4 bases and J by 3 bases, with 21 bases left in between. The CDR3 sequence is CASSPHLSGWVDTGELFF. The CDR3 DNA is TGTGCCAGCAGCCCGCACCTTTCGGGGTGGGTTGACACCGGGGAGCTGTTTTTT. The complete variable domain, with remaining parts taken from reference TRBV14 and TRBJ2-2, reads EAGVTQFPSHSVIEKGQTVTLRCDPISGHDNLYWYRRVMGKEIKFLLHFVKESKQDESGMPNNRFLAERTGGTYSTLKVQPAELEDSGVYFCASSPHLSGWVDTGELFFGEGSRLTVL.

The chain couples TRBV7-9 to TRBJ1-2; D perhaps matches TRBD1 (6 bases). The germline V gene encodes CDR1 SEHNR and CDR2 FQNEAQ (reference sequence). V was clipped by 7 bases and J by 1 base, with 13 bases between them. This CDR3 is built from 14 residues. The CDR3 loop reads CASTRQEVNYGYTF. CDR3 nucleotide sequence: TGTGCCAGCACCAGACAGGAGGTTAACTATGGCTACACCTTC.

This clone has only one observation. The V call is TRBV5-6, the J call TRBJ2-5, with a weak D call TRBD1 (6 bases). The CDR3 contains 19 residues. Germline V gene data show CDR1 as SGHDT and CDR2 as YYEEEE. V was cut by 0 bases and J by 0 bases, with 21 bases left in between. The CDR3 loop is CASSLGKTLGARYQETQYF. The CDR3 DNA reads as TGTGCCAGCAGCTTGGGAAAGACCTTGGGGGCCAGGTACCAAGAGACCCAGTACTTC.

The chain uses TRBV6-6 and TRBJ2-1; TRBD2 aligns across 12 bases. Germline lookup yields CDR1 MNHNY and CDR2 SVGAGI (reference sequence). V was pared by 4 bases and J by 7 bases, with 8 bases of the junction left unmatched. The CDR3 sequence is 16 residues long. The DNA of the CDR3 is TGTGCCAGCAGTTTCGGGGCTAGCGGGGGGGGGAATGAGCAGTTCTTC. Translated: CASSFGASGGGNEQFF.

The chain couples TRBV10-1 to TRBJ2-7; a weak D match, TRBD2 (6 bases). Germline CDR1 is WNHNN and CDR2 is SYGVQD (reference sequence). This CDR3 has 14 amino acids. V shed 0 bases and J shed 2 bases, with 8 bases lying between them. CDR3 coding DNA: TGCGCCAGCAGTGAGTCGGAGGGGACCTACGAGCAGTACTTC. It is translated as CASSESEGTYEQYF.

The chain joins TRBV29-1 to TRBJ2-7; 8 nucleotides align to TRBD1. The germline V gene has CDR1 SQVTM and CDR2 ANQGSEA. The CDR3 is 12 amino acids. J was trimmed by 7 bases and V by 6 bases; bases with no gene match: 8. CDR3 region: CSVRKTGDEQYF. The CDR3 DNA sequence: TGCAGCGTGAGAAAGACAGGGGATGAGCAGTACTTC.

This chain links TRBV19 with TRBJ2-3; 10 bases fit TRBD2. The V gene end was trimmed by 3 bases and the J gene end by 3 bases; junction bases not matched to a gene: 9. Germline values: CDR1 LNHDA, CDR2 SQIVND (reference sequence). This CDR3 spans 17 amino acids. CDR3 sequence: CASSILSSGGPTDTQYF. Here the CDR3 DNA reads TGTGCCAGTAGTATCCTATCTAGCGGGGGTCCGACAGATACGCAGTATTTT.

This clone was found once. V usage is TRBV27 and J usage is TRBJ2-7, with D possibly being TRBD1 (5 bases). CDR1 is MNHEY and CDR2 is SMNVEV in the germline V gene (reference sequence). V was pared by 10 bases and J by 0 bases, with 13 bases between. CDR3 size: 13 residues. CDR3 sequence: CATTDTSSYEQYF. CDR3 nucleotides: TGTGCCACCACGGACACGAGCTCCTACGAGCAGTACTTC.

This clone has only one observation. The same CDR3 can be traced to other DNA sequences in this sample. The chain employs TRBV5-6 and TRBJ1-2; maybe TRBD1 (6 bases). V was pared by 2 bases and J by 2 bases, with 7 bases between. The CDR3 contains 13 residues. CDR1 and CDR2 (germline): SGHDT, YYEEEE. The CDR3 sequence is CASSLGQNYGYTF. The DNA for the CDR3 is TGTGCCAGCAGCTTAGGACAGAACTATGGCTACACCTTC.

The chain couples TRBV6-5 to TRBJ2-1; TRBD1 matches 10 bases. Germline lookup yields CDR1 MNHEY and CDR2 SVGAGI. J lost 8 bases, V lost 6 bases, and 7 bases had no gene match. The CDR3 spans 14 residues. DNA of the CDR3: TGTGCCAGCAGGGGACAGGGGTACGTGTATGAGCAGTTCTTC. Amino acid sequence: CASRGQGYVYEQFF.

The rearrangement links TRBV4-1 to TRBJ2-7; 7 bases agree with TRBD1. Trimming cost V 0 bases and J 4 bases; bases outside gene matches: 6. This CDR3 contains 15 residues. The V gene's germline CDR1 is MGHRA and CDR2 YSYEKL. This CDR3 is CASSQDQGVGYEQYF. The CDR3 nucleotides read TGCGCCAGCAGCCAAGATCAGGGGGTAGGGTACGAGCAGTACTTC.

J is TRBJ2-4 and V is TRBV6-5; TRBD2 is a possible D gene (5 bases). The CDR3 consists of 15 residues. Germline-derived CDR1 and CDR2 are MNHEY and SVGAGI. V lost 0 bases and J lost 8, with 14 bases in between. DNA for the CDR3: TGTGCCAGCAGTTACTCCCGGGAATCTAAATACATTCAGTACTTC. Amino acids: CASSYSRESKYIQYF.

This chain links TRBV7-9 with TRBJ2-7; the D gene is possibly TRBD1 (5 bases). V lost 5 bases and J lost 0, with 8 bases in between. Per germline, CDR1 SEHNR and CDR2 FQNEAQ (reference sequence). The CDR3 contains 13 residues. The DNA of the CDR3 is TGTGCCAGCAGCCAAGGGGTCTCCTACGAGCAGTACTTC. Translated: CASSQGVSYEQYF.

This clone occurred a few times. The rearrangement joins TRBV2 to TRBJ2-1; unclear D gene. The CDR3 runs to 13 residues. Germline CDR1 reads SNHLY; CDR2 reads FYNNEI. The V end was cut by 2 bases, the J end by 15 bases, with 17 bases between. CDR3 sequence reads: CASSETSREVRFF. Here the CDR3 DNA reads TGTGCCAGCAGTGAAACCTCGCGTGAGGTTAGGTTCTTC.

V and J are TRBV28 and TRBJ1-2; 11 nucleotides align to TRBD1. Germline V CDR1 and CDR2: MDHEN, SYDVKM. This CDR3 is 15 amino acids long. V was clipped by 6 bases and J by 7 bases; unmatched bases: 10. The CDR3 DNA follows: TGTGCCAGCAGCGGCGGGACAGGGGGTTTAATTGGCTACACCTTC. Translated, it gives CASSGGTGGLIGYTF.

The genes are TRBV7-8 and TRBJ2-7, with TRBD2 matching over 12 bases. V shed 5 bases, J shed 3 bases, and the junction held 5 bases outside the gene matches. From germline, CDR1 is SGHVS and CDR2 FQNEAQ. The CDR3 runs 15 residues. CDR3 amino acids: CASSLRTSGIYEQYF. The CDR3 bases are TGTGCCAGCAGCCTCAGGACTAGCGGGATCTACGAGCAGTACTTC.

J is TRBJ2-5 and V is TRBV29-1; D may be TRBD2 (5 bases). The V and J ends lost 3 bases and 4 bases respectively, with 9 bases between them. The CDR3 totals 12 residues. Germline V gene sequence: CDR1 SQVTM, CDR2 ANQGSEA. This chain's CDR3 is CSVEGSVETQYF. Written as DNA, the CDR3 is TGCAGCGTTGAGGGTAGCGTAGAGACCCAGTACTTC.

The CDR3, as DNA: TGCGCCAGCAGCTTGTTTCTCTCTCCCGATACGCAGTATTTT. Encoded protein: CASSLFLSPDTQYF. This chain links TRBV5-1 with TRBJ2-3; no reliable D call. This CDR3 is built from 14 residues. Germline V lookup: CDR1 SGHRS, CDR2 YFSETQ. The germline V and J ends were trimmed by 1 base and 6 bases, with 12 bases remaining between them.

This chain connects TRBV6-1 to TRBJ2-7; tentatively, D is TRBD2 (6 bases). The germline V gene encodes CDR1 MNHNS and CDR2 SASEGT. The CDR3 is 14 residues long. The V end was cut by 4 bases, the J end by 6 bases, with 16 bases between. In nucleotides, the CDR3 is TGTGCCAGCAGTGTCGGCGGGAAGGGCGGCGAGCAGTACTTC. It is translated as CASSVGGKGGEQYF.

Only one count was recorded for this clone. The chain uses TRBV5-4 and TRBJ2-7, with unresolved D. Trimming stripped 0 bases from V and 5 bases from J, with 6 bases between. CDR3 length equals 12 residues. Germline V gene lookup returns CDR1 SGHNT and CDR2 YYREEE (reference sequence). CDR3 sequence (DNA): TGTGCCAGCAGCTTGGGTCAGAACGAGCAGTACTTC. It specifies CASSLGQNEQYF.

This chain joins TRBV19 and TRBJ1-2; 10 nucleotides agree with TRBD1. Germline V gene sequence: CDR1 LNHDA, CDR2 SQIVND (reference sequence). V was pared by 11 bases and J by 11 bases, with 8 bases of the junction left unmatched. This CDR3 is 11 amino acids long. CDR3 residues: CASRGQGIYTF. The CDR3 DNA follows: TGTGCCTCCCGGGGACAGGGGATTTACACCTTC.

The CDR3 DNA reads as TGTGCCAGCAGCTTGGACAGCTTCACTGAAGCTTTCTTT. It codes for CASSLDSFTEAFF. This rearrangement joins TRBV5-6 to TRBJ1-1; no reliable D call. CDR1 and CDR2 from the germline V gene are SGHDT and YYEEEE. Trimming took off 0 bases at V and 4 bases at J, with 7 bases between the two ends. There are 13 residues in the CDR3.

The chain has TRBV15 and TRBJ1-1, with a tentative D call TRBD1 (6 bases). CDR1 and CDR2 from the germline V gene are LNHNV and YYDKDF (reference sequence). Deletions cut 0 bases from V and 10 bases from J, with 21 bases between. The CDR3 is 16 amino acids. The CDR3 sequence is CATSRDKWQGSGGAFF. DNA of the CDR3: TGTGCCACCAGCAGAGATAAGTGGCAGGGGTCGGGTGGAGCTTTCTTT.